One and the same sample provided the 22 T cell receptor beta chains below, sequenced in a study of neurological immune-mediated disorders. TCRdb re-called the 5' RACE reads through MiXCR, storing one row per CDR3 protein. The table records about 53,000 distinct CDR3 sequences, more than 7% of them present only once. Time point defined: longitudinal time-point 3. The sample taken for sequencing was PBMCs. These receptors were obtained from a woman in her 40s in good health.

This clonotype was counted at least ten times. This sequence joins TRBV5-1 and TRBJ1-1; no firm D call. Germline V gene data show CDR1 as SGHRS and CDR2 as YFSETQ. Trimming cost V 4 bases and J 1 base, with 11 bases left between them. This CDR3 comprises 14 residues. The CDR3 region has the DNA TGCGCCAGCAGCCGACGCCGGGAGAACACTGAAGCTTTCTTT. This codes for CASSRRRENTEAFF.

This clonotype came up many times. The chain joins TRBV3-1 to TRBJ2-2; D possibly corresponds to TRBD1 (6 bases). The CDR3 spans 15 residues. Trimming stripped 8 bases from V and 3 bases from J, with 16 bases between. Germline assignment: CDR1 LGHDT and CDR2 YNNKEL (reference sequence). CDR3: CASSSLGADTGELFF. The DNA of the CDR3 is TGTGCCAGCTCATCCCTGGGGGCTGACACCGGGGAGCTGTTTTTT.

This clonotype was detected many times. CDR3 in DNA: TGTGCCAGCAGCTTGGCCGGGGCTTCTGAAGCTTTCTTT. It yields the protein CASSLAGASEAFF. V is TRBV5-8 and J is TRBJ1-1; D possibly corresponds to TRBD1 (5 bases). Trimming removed 0 bases from V and 6 bases from J, with 9 bases in between. The CDR3 contains 13 residues. Germline CDR1 reads SGHTS; CDR2 reads YDEGEE.

The genes are TRBV10-3 and TRBJ2-7; 8 nucleotides line up with TRBD2. V shed 6 bases and J 0 bases; nucleotides not matched to a gene: 4. The CDR3 is 14 amino acids. Germline loops: CDR1 ENHRY, CDR2 SYGVKD. The DNA for the CDR3 is TGTGCCATCAGACAGCGGGAGACCTCCTACGAGCAGTACTTC. Its protein is CAIRQRETSYEQYF.

This clonotype was seen repeatedly, ten times or more. V usage is TRBV6-5 and J usage is TRBJ2-3, with D tentatively TRBD2 (6 bases). Germline CDR1 reads MNHEY; CDR2 reads SVGAGI. CDR3 length: 12 residues. V was cut by 8 bases and J by 3 bases, with 9 bases left in between. This chain's CDR3 is CASGGGTDTQYF. CDR3 coding DNA: TGTGCCAGCGGGGGAGGTACAGATACGCAGTATTTT.

At least ten counts were recorded for this clonotype. V is TRBV5-1 and J is TRBJ2-5, with D perhaps matching TRBD1 or TRBD2 (5 bases each). The V gene's germline CDR1 is SGHRS and CDR2 YFSETQ. The CDR3 is 16 residues long. V lost 4 bases and J 4 bases, leaving 20 bases between the germline ends. Here the CDR3 DNA reads TGCGCCAGCAGCACAACCGGGACCTCAAGGGGAGAGACCCAGTACTTC. Translated, it gives CASSTTGTSRGETQYF.

This clonotype was counted many times. The rearrangement uses TRBV29-1 and TRBJ1-3; D unresolved. CDR1 SQVTM and CDR2 ANQGSEA come from the germline V gene. The V gene lost 8 bases and the J gene lost 1 base, with 9 bases spanning the gap. The CDR3 is made up of 12 amino acids. DNA of the CDR3: TGCAGCATATGGGGTTCTGGAAACACCATATATTTT. It specifies CSIWGSGNTIYF.

This clonotype appeared a few times. This rearrangement joins TRBV20-1 to TRBJ1-1, with D tentatively TRBD1 (5 bases). Trimming took off 0 bases at V and 0 bases at J, with 8 bases between the two ends. The CDR3 has 14 residues. Germline CDR1 is DFQATT and CDR2 is SNEGSKA (reference sequence). DNA of the CDR3: TGCAGTGCTAGAGATGGGGGAATGAACACTGAAGCTTTCTTT. Its protein product is CSARDGGMNTEAFF.

This clonotype was observed many times. The chain has TRBV9 and TRBJ1-2; D unresolved. V lost 3 bases, J lost 8 bases, and 11 bases lay in between. Germline values: CDR1 SGDLS, CDR2 YYNGEE. This CDR3 has 12 residues. The DNA of the CDR3 is TGTGCCAGCAGCGATGGAGGGTTCGGCTACACCTTC. This encodes CASSDGGFGYTF. The whole variable domain, filled in from reference TRBV9 and TRBJ1-2, reads DSGVTQTPKHLITATGQRVTLRCSPRSGDLSVYWYQQSLDQGLQFLIQYYNGEERAKGNILERFSAQQFPDLHSELNLSSLELGDSALYFCASSDGGFGYTFGSGTRLTVV.

This clonotype was seen at least ten times. Here the CDR3 DNA reads TGCGCCAGCAGCCAGTTGGACAGTATGAACACTGAAGCTTTCTTT. Residues: CASSQLDSMNTEAFF. This chain links TRBV4-3 with TRBJ1-1, with a weak D call TRBD1 (6 bases). The CDR3 extends over 15 amino acids. The ends were cut back, 3 bases at V and 0 bases at J, with 11 bases in the middle. Germline V gene lookup returns CDR1 LGHNA and CDR2 YSLEER.

This clonotype was seen repeatedly, ten times or more. The gene calls are TRBV9 and TRBJ2-2, with D uncertain. Germline CDR1 and CDR2: SGDLS and YYNGEE. This CDR3 contains 18 residues. V was cut by 0 bases and J by 4 bases, with 19 bases left in between. The CDR3 coding sequence is TGTGCCAGCAGCGTAGGAACAAAAATGCGAAGACGCACCGGGGAGCTGTTTTTT. Protein product: CASSVGTKMRRRTGELFF.

This clonotype was picked up many times. The V and J genes are TRBV4-2 and TRBJ2-1, with 8 bases that match TRBD2. The CDR3 extends over 19 amino acids. The V segment lost 4 bases and the J segment 2 bases; nucleotides outside the gene matches: 16. CDR1 is LGHNA, CDR2 YNFKEQ, per germline. The CDR3 region is CASSPSPGIAGIPYNEQFF. The DNA of the CDR3 is TGTGCCAGCAGCCCTTCCCCCGGGATAGCGGGGATCCCCTACAATGAGCAGTTCTTC.

This clonotype came up many times. CDR3 region: CASSRDKDLLEQYF. CDR3 nucleotide sequence: TGTGCCAGCAGCCGAGACAAGGACCTACTTGAGCAGTACTTC. This chain connects TRBV6-6 to TRBJ2-7; D not certain. V was shortened by 6 bases and J by 7 bases, with 19 bases between the two germline ends. CDR1 is MNHNY and CDR2 is SVGAGI in the germline V gene (reference sequence). The CDR3 length is 14 residues.

This clonotype was seen at least ten times. The chain carries TRBV4-2 and TRBJ2-7; maybe TRBD1 (5 bases). The CDR3 has 13 residues. Germline loops: CDR1 LGHNA, CDR2 YNFKEQ. Between the trimmed V and J ends, which lost 4 bases and 3 bases, there was a span of 10 bases. For the CDR3, the DNA is TGTGCCAGCAGCCCTAGGGGATTCTACGAGCAGTACTTC. Translating gives CASSPRGFYEQYF.

There are many counts of this clonotype. The rearrangement links TRBV6-5 to TRBJ1-2; D gene unclear. Trimming stripped 2 bases from V and 2 bases from J, with 15 bases between. Germline V gene sequence: CDR1 MNHEY, CDR2 SVGAGI. The CDR3 covers 16 residues. CDR3 DNA: TGTGCCAGCAGTTACACGCGGGCCGGAAGAAACTATGGCTACACCTTC. Its protein is CASSYTRAGRNYGYTF.

This clonotype was recorded at least ten times. This chain connects TRBV5-6 to TRBJ2-3; no clear D gene. V was clipped by 3 bases and J by 3 bases, with 14 bases between them. The CDR3 runs 15 residues. The germline V gene has CDR1 SGHDT and CDR2 YYEEEE. CDR3 region: CASSWYSHVTDTQYF. In nucleotides, the CDR3 is TGTGCCAGCAGCTGGTATTCCCATGTGACAGATACGCAGTATTTT. Variable domain in full (rest from reference TRBV5-6 and TRBJ2-3): DAGVTQSPTHLIKTRGQQVTLRCSPKSGHDTVSWYQQALGQGPQFIFQYYEEEERQRGNFPDRFSGHQFPNYSSELNVNALLLGDSALYLCASSWYSHVTDTQYFGPGTRLTVL.

At least ten counts were recorded for this clonotype. The chain combines TRBV4-1 with TRBJ2-7; 10 bases map to TRBD2. V shed 4 bases and J 2 bases; nucleotides not matched to a gene: 5. The CDR3 consists of 15 residues. CDR1 is MGHRA and CDR2 is YSYEKL in the germline V gene. The CDR3: CASSPSGGATYEQYF. DNA for the CDR3: TGCGCCAGCAGCCCGAGCGGGGGGGCCACCTACGAGCAGTACTTC.

This clonotype appeared many times. The J gene is TRBJ2-3, the V gene TRBV20-1; D is possibly TRBD2 (6 bases). The germline V gene has CDR1 DFQATT and CDR2 SNEGSKA (reference sequence). The CDR3 consists of 16 residues. Trimming removed 4 bases from V and 1 base from J, with 18 bases in between. CDR3 coding DNA: TGCAGTGCTAAAACCACGGGGGAGCGTGGCACAGATACGCAGTATTTT. Translated: CSAKTTGERGTDTQYF.

This clonotype was seen only a few times. This sequence joins TRBV7-2 and TRBJ2-1; 8 positions match TRBD2. J gave up 5 bases and V 2 bases, and 8 bases lay outside the gene matches. Germline V CDR1 and CDR2: SGHTA, FQGNSA. The CDR3 totals 16 residues. CDR3 coding DNA: TGTGCCAGCAGCTTAAGGGGAGCGGGAGCAAACAATGAGCAGTTCTTC. This sequence encodes CASSLRGAGANNEQFF. Complete variable domain (other parts from reference TRBV7-2 and TRBJ2-1): GAGVSQSPSNKVTEKGKDVELRCDPISGHTALYWYRQSLGQGLEFLIYFQGNSAPDKSGLPSDRFSAERTGGSVSTLTIQRTQQEDSAVYLCASSLRGAGANNEQFFGPGTRLTVL.

This clonotype showed up many times. This chain uses TRBV7-7 with TRBJ2-1, with 11 bases identical to TRBD2. The germline V gene encodes CDR1 SSHAT and CDR2 FNYEAQ (reference sequence). With 1 base clipped from V and 1 base from J, the junction kept 6 bases outside the gene matches. The CDR3 loop spans 18 amino acids. CDR3 coding DNA: TGTGCCAGCAGCTTAGGTGGGCTAGCGGGAGGTTCCTACAATGAGCAGTTCTTC. Amino acid sequence: CASSLGGLAGGSYNEQFF.

This clonotype came up a few times. This rearrangement joins TRBV6-6 to TRBJ1-5; D perhaps matches TRBD1 (5 bases). CDR1 and CDR2 (germline): MNHNY, SVGAGI (reference sequence). The CDR3 runs to 13 residues. The germline V and J ends were trimmed by 2 bases and 4 bases, with 6 bases remaining between them. The CDR3 coding sequence is TGTGCCAGCAGTTACGGGGGGAATCAGCCCCAGCATTTT. Translation gives CASSYGGNQPQHF.

This clonotype has at least ten counts. The genes are TRBV2 and TRBJ2-7, with D tentatively TRBD2 (5 bases). Looked up from germline, CDR1 is SNHLY and CDR2 is FYNNEI. The CDR3 consists of 11 residues. V was trimmed by 7 bases and J by 6 bases, leaving 10 bases between them. CDR3 DNA: TGTGCCAGCAACCCCCGGGGCGAGCAGTACTTC. Its translation is CASNPRGEQYF.